This T cell receptor (beta chain) was sequenced for a study of T cell responses to AZD1222 COVID-19 vaccine. Regarding the study as a whole: Spike-wide vaccine-associated CD4 TCRs dominated at 160-218 and 743-854. Seropositive at baseline were only 5 or 6 AZD1222 recipients. Among spike-specific TCRs, nearly half reportedly target unmutated variant regions.

About this clone: Its specificity is unknown.

Profiled with immunoSEQ multiplex PCR; TCRdb holds only in-frame clones, not every one. The sample includes approximately 150,000 clones, 75% to 95% of them seen just once. CDR1 and CDR2 from the germline V gene are SGHRS and YFSETQ. Trimming stripped 2 bases from V and 3 bases from J, with 11 bases between. The CDR3 runs to 15 residues. The clonotype originates from an adult who received the MenACWY meningococcal vaccine as a control. The sequencing used peripheral blood, collected 28 days after the second dose of the MenACWY control vaccine. The chain combines TRBV5-1 with TRBJ2-2; either TRBD1 or TRBD2 may fit D (5 bases each). The chain's CDR3 is CASSFNGDHTGELFF. CDR3 coding DNA: TGCGCCAGCAGCTTCAACGGGGACCACACCGGGGAGCTGTTTTTT.